This T cell receptor beta chain was recovered during a study of shared clonotypes between healthy human individuals. Genomic DNA per cell subset filled all wells of several immunoSEQ plates. In the authors' workflow: In the immunoSEQ data, sequences were junction-only and lacked quality scores, so filtering differed. Data came from immunoSEQ multiplex PCR; TCRdb stores just in-frame clones and leaves some out. V, J and clone size derive from that table, while D and trimming were established from the DNA sequence. The profile covers about 2.2 million clones, with more than 85% appearing a single time and approximately 1.7% taken by the ten largest. Naive CD8 cells were CD45RO-negative, positively selected for CCR7, excluding terminally differentiated effector memory CD45RA+ cells. Each sample came from a Caucasian adult donor living in Nashville, Tennessee. With respect to this clone: What it binds is unknown.

Between the trimmed V and J ends, which lost 0 bases and 0 bases, there was a span of 4 bases. CDR1 and CDR2 (germline): MNHEY, SMNVEV (reference sequence). The CDR3 sequence is 14 residues long. Findings of the study overall: An expected dependence of interdonor clonotype sharing on sequencing depth was noted.

Sequenced input: naive CD8+ T cells from PBMCs. The sequence was collected from a man aged 18 to 30 in good health. Some clones in this sample may be carry-over from other donors' samples. The chain has TRBV27 and TRBJ2-3; D not certain. The CDR3 region is CASSLSKSTDTQYF. The CDR3 nucleotides are TGTGCCAGCAGTTTATCGAAAAGCACAGATACGCAGTATTTT.